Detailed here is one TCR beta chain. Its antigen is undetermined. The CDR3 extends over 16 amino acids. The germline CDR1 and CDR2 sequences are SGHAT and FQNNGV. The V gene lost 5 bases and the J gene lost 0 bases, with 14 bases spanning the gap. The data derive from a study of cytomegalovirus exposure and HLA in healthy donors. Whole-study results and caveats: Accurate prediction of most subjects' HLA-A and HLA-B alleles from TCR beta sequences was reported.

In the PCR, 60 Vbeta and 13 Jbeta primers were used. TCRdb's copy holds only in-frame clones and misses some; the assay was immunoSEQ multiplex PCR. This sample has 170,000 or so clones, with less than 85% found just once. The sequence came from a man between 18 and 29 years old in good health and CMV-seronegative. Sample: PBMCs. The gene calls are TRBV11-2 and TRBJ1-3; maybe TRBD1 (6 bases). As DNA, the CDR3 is TGTGCCAGCAGCCCAGGACAGAGATCCTCTGGAAACACCATATATTTT. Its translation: CASSPGQRSSGNTIYF.